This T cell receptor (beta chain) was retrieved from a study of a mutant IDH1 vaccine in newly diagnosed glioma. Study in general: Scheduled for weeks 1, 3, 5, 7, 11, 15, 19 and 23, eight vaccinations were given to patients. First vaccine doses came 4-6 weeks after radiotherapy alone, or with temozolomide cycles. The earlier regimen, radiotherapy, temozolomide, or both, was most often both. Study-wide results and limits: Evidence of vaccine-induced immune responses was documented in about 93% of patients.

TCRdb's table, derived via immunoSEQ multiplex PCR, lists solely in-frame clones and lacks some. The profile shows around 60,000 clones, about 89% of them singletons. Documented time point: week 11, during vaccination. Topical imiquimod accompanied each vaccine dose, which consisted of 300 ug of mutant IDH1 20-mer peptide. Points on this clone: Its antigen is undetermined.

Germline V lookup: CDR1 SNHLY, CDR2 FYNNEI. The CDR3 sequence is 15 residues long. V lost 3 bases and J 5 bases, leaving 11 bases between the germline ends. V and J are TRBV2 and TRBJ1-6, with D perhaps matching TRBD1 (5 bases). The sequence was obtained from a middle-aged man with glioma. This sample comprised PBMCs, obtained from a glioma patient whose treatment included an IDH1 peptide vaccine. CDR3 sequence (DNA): TGTGCCAGCAGTGAGGTAGGGACGGATAATTCACCCCTCCACTTT. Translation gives CASSEVGTDNSPLHF.